What follows describes a single T cell receptor (beta chain). This clonotype was counted a few times. Its recognized antigen is unknown. No base-level quality is on record; no much larger clone is a single base apart. TCRdb records Illumina HiSeq 1500 as the sequencer. TCRdb passed the public sequencing reads through fastp at Q25 and MiXCR, retaining productive beta sequences. Every CDR3 protein is listed once, alongside the most common genes and DNA of its rows. The sample table contains about 900,000 distinct CDR3 sequences; only one count was recorded for less than 40% of them. The leading ten clones occupy about 14% of the sample. The source of the sample is a study of T cell repertoires in cytomegalovirus infection (dated by TCRdb to the late 2010s). Notes on the research overall: The peptide stimulations were aimed at well-studied HLA-B-restricted epitopes as well as recently identified HLA-C-restricted CMV epitopes, whose presentation resists viral immunomodulation. Donor HLA type was relevant to the analysis, because carriage of CMV infection together with the matching HLA type was indicated by public TCR beta signatures.

Per the germline V gene, SGHVS is the CDR1 and FNYEAQ is the CDR2. V loses 1 base at its end and J loses 1 base; junction bases beyond the gene matches: 8. From cysteine to phenylalanine, the CDR3 is 17 amino acids long. Only the CDR3 portion is preserved as DNA: 51 bases, with reading frame beginning at the first base. Findings and caveats that apply to the study as a whole: In the ex vivo response, HLA-C-restricted CMV-specific TCR beta clonotypes were dominant, and in two of eight donors the single most frequent clonotype came from this HLA-C-restricted group. In both this cohort and an independent approximately 370-donor cohort, the cumulative frequency of public TCR beta family members distinguished carriers of CMV infection plus the relevant HLA type.

The treatment or condition label, read with the paper, signifies: in vitro stimulation with specific CMV peptide epitopes to enrich CMV-specific T cells. This clonotype was obtained from a human donor in good health (CMV status not recorded). Some clones in this sample may be carry-over from other donors' samples. The chain was built from TRBV7-6 and TRBJ2-5, with TRBD2 identical over 8 junction bases. Source: cultured CD8+ T cells from PBMCs, taken from culture after CMV antigen stimulation. The DNA reads as follows: TGTGCCAGCAGCTTAGGGGGGGCTAGCGGGCCCCAAGAGACCCAGTACTTC. Translated, this gives CASSLGGASGPQETQYF.